The T cell receptor (beta chain) under discussion was sequenced for a study of T cell responses to AZD1222 COVID-19 vaccine. This clone came up once. Its matching antigen is unknown. The table came from immunoSEQ multiplex PCR; TCRdb's copy has only in-frame clones and leaves some out. The sample shows some 90,000 clones, about 88% of them seen only once. The CDR3 runs 15 residues. V gave up 0 bases and J gave up 6 bases, with 13 bases separating them. The V gene's germline CDR1 is LGHNA and CDR2 YSLEER. Study-level points and caveats: Donors were largely white British and mainly female; clonal diversity was possibly underestimated.

The source was peripheral blood, collected on day 0 of AZD1222 vaccination. The clonotype comes from an adult in good health. The V and J genes are TRBV4-3 and TRBJ2-3; D is perhaps TRBD2 (5 bases). The chain's CDR3 is CASSQEGRPADTQYF. DNA for the CDR3: TGCGCCAGCAGCCAAGAAGGGAGACCGGCTGATACGCAGTATTTT.